A single sample gave rise to the 20 T cell receptor beta chains below, sequenced in a study of OX40 agonist ivuxolimab in advanced cancers. Assay: immunoSEQ multiplex PCR; the TCRdb copy retains only in-frame clones and omits some. The sample has 35,000 to 45,000 clones, around three quarters seen once. The input for sequencing was CD4+ or CD8+ T cells sorted from blood, taken in a trial of the OX40 agonist ivuxolimab. These receptor sequences come from an adult with an advanced solid tumor such as melanoma, head and neck, liver or kidney cancer.

This chain joins TRBV6-5 and TRBJ1-5; D unclear. V shed 7 bases and J shed 4 bases, with 14 bases lying between them. CDR1 is MNHEY and CDR2 is SVGAGI in the germline V gene. There are 14 residues in the CDR3. The CDR3 bases are TGTGCCAGCAACCGTCCCGGGTCAAATCAGCCCCAGCATTTT. This encodes CASNRPGSNQPQHF.

This rearrangement joins TRBV18 to TRBJ1-4; D is unresolved. Germline-derived CDR1 and CDR2 are KGHSH and LQKENI. Trimming left V 0 bases short and J 7 bases short, with 3 bases between. The CDR3 length is 12 residues. The CDR3 reads CASSPPGEKLFF. The DNA of the CDR3 is TGTGCCAGCTCACCACCGGGTGAAAAACTGTTTTTT. The whole variable domain, remainder taken from reference TRBV18 and TRBJ1-4, is NAGVMQNPRHLVRRRGQEARLRCSPMKGHSHVYWYRQLPEEGLKFMVYLQKENIIDESGMPKERFSAEFPKEGPSILRIQQVVRGDSAAYFCASSPPGEKLFFGSGTQLSVL.

The chain links TRBV5-1 to TRBJ2-5, with 8 positions matching TRBD2. The J segment lost 1 base and the V segment lost 5 bases, leaving 1 base of the junction unmatched. This CDR3 region has 13 residues. Germline V gene sequence: CDR1 SGHRS, CDR2 YFSETQ. The CDR3 region is CASRRGAQETQYF. DNA for the CDR3: TGCGCCAGCAGGCGGGGGGCCCAAGAGACCCAGTACTTC.

The rearrangement joins TRBV14 to TRBJ1-1; D gene ambiguous. Germline loops: CDR1 SGHDN, CDR2 FVKESK. The germline V and J ends were trimmed by 0 bases and 6 bases, with 11 bases remaining between them. The CDR3 covers 14 residues. The DNA of the CDR3 is TGTGCCAGCAGCCAAGATGTGGGCCGACCTGAAGCTTTCTTT. This translates into CASSQDVGRPEAFF. Full variable domain (remainder filled in from reference TRBV14 and TRBJ1-1): EAGVTQFPSHSVIEKGQTVTLRCDPISGHDNLYWYRRVMGKEIKFLLHFVKESKQDESGMPNNRFLAERTGGTYSTLKVQPAELEDSGVYFCASSQDVGRPEAFFGQGTRLTVV.

The chain links TRBV6-1 to TRBJ2-7; a weak D match, TRBD2 (6 bases). V lost 0 bases and J 6 bases, leaving 12 bases between the germline ends. The CDR3 covers 14 residues. Germline V gene sequence: CDR1 MNHNS, CDR2 SASEGT. CDR3 coding DNA: TGTGCCAGCAGTGAAGCGCTTCTGGGGGGCGAGCAGTACTTC. Translation gives CASSEALLGGEQYF.

This clone appeared once. This CDR3 is CSAVGAGWAGANVLTF. The CDR3 DNA follows: TGCAGCGCTGTGGGGGCGGGTTGGGCTGGGGCCAACGTCCTGACTTTC. The chain uses TRBV29-1 and TRBJ2-6; possible D gene TRBD1, 6 bases. CDR3 size: 16 residues. The ends were cut back, 7 bases at V and 2 bases at J, with 18 bases in the middle. Germline loops: CDR1 SQVTM, CDR2 ANQGSEA.

The J gene is TRBJ2-5, the V gene TRBV4-1; 9 nucleotides match TRBD1. The germline V gene encodes CDR1 MGHRA and CDR2 YSYEKL. The CDR3 is 20 amino acids. The trim removed 3 bases at V and 4 bases at J, leaving 21 bases unmatched. This chain's CDR3 is CASSQSPITPGQGYGETQYF. CDR3 DNA sequence: TGCGCCAGCAGCCAGTCCCCGATTACTCCGGGACAGGGATATGGAGAGACCCAGTACTTC.

This chain uses TRBV5-4 with TRBJ2-5, with D maybe TRBD1 (5 bases). CDR3 size: 15 residues. V was pared by 2 bases and J by 8 bases, with 19 bases between. Germline V gene sequence: CDR1 SGHNT, CDR2 YYREEE (reference sequence). The CDR3 DNA reads TGTGCCAGCAGCTTCGGACACCAGCAGTTTGCAACCCAGTACTTC. It is translated as CASSFGHQQFATQYF.

This chain joins TRBV27 and TRBJ2-7, with D hard to call. Germline assignment: CDR1 MNHEY and CDR2 SMNVEV (reference sequence). V lost 0 bases, J lost 6 bases, and 9 bases lay in between. The CDR3 is 13 residues long. CDR3 nucleotide sequence: TGTGCCAGCAGTTTATCAGGGTTGGGCGAGCAGTACGTC. This gives the protein CASSLSGLGEQYV.

This chain joins TRBV27 and TRBJ1-6; no clear D gene. Trimming removed 2 bases at V and 7 bases at J, with 6 bases between. CDR3 length equals 13 residues. CDR1 is MNHEY, CDR2 SMNVEV, per germline (reference sequence). The CDR3 sequence: CASSLRSNSPLHF. CDR3 nucleotides: TGTGCCAGCAGTTTACGGTCCAATTCACCCCTCCACTTT.

CDR3 sequence (DNA): TGTGCCAGCTCACCGGGGACAGACCATTACACCTTC. Translation: CASSPGTDHYTF. V usage is TRBV18 and J usage is TRBJ1-2; 7 bases align to TRBD1. J was trimmed by 11 bases and V by 3 bases; bases with no gene match: 6. Germline V gene data show CDR1 as KGHSH and CDR2 as LQKENI. The CDR3 consists of 12 residues.

The chain uses TRBV5-4 and TRBJ1-1, with TRBD1 matching over 9 bases. Germline V lookup: CDR1 SGHNT, CDR2 YYREEE (reference sequence). The J segment lost 2 bases and the V segment lost 2 bases, leaving 4 bases of the junction unmatched. The CDR3 sequence is 15 residues long. The CDR3, as DNA: TGTGCCAGCAGCTTTATGACAGGGGGAAACACTGAAGCTTTCTTT. Translating gives CASSFMTGGNTEAFF.

The rearrangement joins TRBV6-5 to TRBJ2-1; the D gene is possibly TRBD2 (7 bases). The ends were cut back, 6 bases at V and 0 bases at J, with 9 bases in the middle. Germline CDR1 and CDR2: MNHEY and SVGAGI. This CDR3 comprises 14 residues. CDR3 sequence reads: CASRGGASYNEQFF. The CDR3 DNA reads as TGTGCCAGCAGGGGGGGGGCCTCCTACAATGAGCAGTTCTTC.

This sequence joins TRBV9 and TRBJ2-1; no clear D. Trimming removed 0 bases from V and 9 bases from J, with 10 bases in between. CDR1 SGDLS and CDR2 YYNGEE come from the germline V gene. The CDR3 totals 13 residues. This CDR3 is CASSVGSMTEQFF. DNA of the CDR3: TGTGCCAGCAGCGTAGGAAGTATGACTGAGCAGTTCTTC.

V gene TRBV5-8 combines with J gene TRBJ1-6; maybe TRBD1 (5 bases). Germline V gene lookup returns CDR1 SGHTS and CDR2 YDEGEE. With 2 bases removed from V and 5 bases from J, the gap between germline ends came to 14 bases. The CDR3 runs 16 residues. The CDR3 is CASSFRGAGDNSPLHF. The CDR3 coding sequence is TGTGCCAGCAGCTTTAGGGGCGCAGGTGATAATTCACCCCTCCACTTT.

V gene TRBV7-2 combines with J gene TRBJ2-5; TRBD2 agrees at 7 bases. J was trimmed by 3 bases and V by 4 bases; bases with no gene match: 5. CDR1 is SGHTA, CDR2 FQGNSA, per germline. The CDR3 loop spans 14 amino acids. The CDR3 DNA reads TGTGCCAGCAGCTCACGACTAGCAGAAGAGACCCAGTACTTC. It translates to CASSSRLAEETQYF.

J is TRBJ2-7 and V is TRBV7-9; 8 bases fit TRBD1. The ends lost 2 bases at V and 6 bases at J; junction bases unmatched: 3. The germline CDR1 and CDR2 sequences are SEHNR and FQNEAQ (reference sequence). The CDR3 has 13 amino acids. The CDR3 coding sequence is TGTGCCAGCAGCTTAACAGGGGGTGGCGAGCAGTACTTC. It is translated as CASSLTGGGEQYF.

The V call is TRBV4-1, the J call TRBJ1-6, with TRBD1 matching over 9 bases. Germline V gives CDR1 MGHRA, CDR2 YSYEKL. The ends lost 6 bases at V and 7 bases at J; junction bases unmatched: 4. There are 14 residues in the CDR3. The chain's CDR3 is CASRQGTGNSPLHF. The DNA for the CDR3 is TGCGCCAGCAGACAGGGGACAGGGAATTCACCCCTCCACTTT.

The DNA of the CDR3 is TGTGCCAGTAGTACCGGACAGGGGATAGGTGAGCAGTTCTTC. This sequence encodes CASSTGQGIGEQFF. V gene TRBV19 combines with J gene TRBJ2-1; TRBD1 aligns across 9 bases. Germline CDR1 LNHDA, CDR2 SQIVND (reference sequence). The CDR3 has 14 amino acids. Trimming at V came to 4 bases and at J to 9 bases, leaving 7 bases not matched to a gene. Supplemented by reference TRBV19 and TRBJ2-1, the full variable domain reads DGGITQSPKYLFRKEGQNVTLSCEQNLNHDAMYWYRQDPGQGLRLIYYSQIVNDFQKGDIAEGYSVSREKKESFPLTVTSAQKNPTAFYLCASSTGQGIGEQFFGPGTRLTVL.

The chain has TRBV2 and TRBJ1-1; D remains ambiguous. In germline, CDR1 is SNHLY, CDR2 FYNNEI. The V end was cut by 4 bases, the J end by 5 bases, with 11 bases between. This CDR3 comprises 13 residues. Here the CDR3 DNA reads TGTGCCAGCAGTGGTATAGGGAAAACTGAAGCTTTCTTT. It translates to CASSGIGKTEAFF.